The rows below give T cell receptor beta chains drawn from one sample of a study of blood T cells in healthy people across ages. One entry per CDR3 protein results from TCRdb running MiXCR on the 5' RACE reads. This table holds some 890,000 distinct CDR3 sequences, around 29% found once. These data were also reused for a study on T cells of mothers and their children.

The sample was blood. These receptors all stem from a woman aged 35 to 49 in good health. Each CDR3 is given with its conserved first and last residue. Size tells how often a clone was seen (once, few, many) or the class of an expanded clone, and some rows leave it out.

size	V	J	CDR3
.	TRBV11-2	TRBJ1-1	CASSLGEDVEDGAFF
.	TRBV20-1	TRBJ2-7	CSAAYRTGNSYEQYF
few	TRBV7-8	TRBJ1-6	CASSLGQAGSPLHF
few	TRBV11-1	TRBJ2-7	CASSPGTDFYEQYF
few	TRBV7-2	TRBJ1-3	CASSPQQAESGNTIYF
many	TRBV7-2	TRBJ2-5	CASSSGTTRETQYF
.	TRBV29-1	TRBJ1-1	CSVQTVLNTEAFF
.	TRBV28	TRBJ2-7	CASSFTPGQGLYEQYF
.	TRBV28	TRBJ1-4	CASSSFSDQTEKLFF
.	TRBV29-1	TRBJ1-1	CSVDPGPILNTEAFF
many	TRBV7-2	TRBJ2-5	CASSPEPTLRTQYF
many	TRBV15	TRBJ2-7	CATSRDLAGGSYEQYF
.	TRBV7-3	TRBJ2-1	CASSLIGGGNNEQFF
many	TRBV6-6	TRBJ1-5	CASSYNVGQSQPQHF
few	TRBV9	TRBJ2-6	CASSVERGSSGANVLTF
.	TRBV20-1	TRBJ1-5	CSAQSDSNQPQHF
few	TRBV5-1	TRBJ2-5	CASSAPRDSNQETQYF
few	TRBV6-5	TRBJ1-2	CASSYSIQNYGYTF
.	TRBV5-5	TRBJ1-2	CASSLTRQGTWNYGYTF
few	TRBV10-3	TRBJ1-1	CAISENQRNTEAFF
many	TRBV6-5	TRBJ2-5	CASSPPRGYQETQYF
.	TRBV3-1	TRBJ2-1	CASSQELGGRDEQFF
few	TRBV7-2	TRBJ1-2	CASSARGQLHGYTF
.	TRBV28	TRBJ1-2	CASSLSRRTYGYTF
.	TRBV20-1	TRBJ1-2	CSAAAGGYQGYGYTF
.	TRBV3-1	TRBJ2-1	CASSQDGTGVPYNEQFF
many	TRBV12-3/TRBV12-4	TRBJ2-7	CTSSATGVRLSEQYF
few	TRBV5-5	TRBJ1-4	CASRGGPLLGTETNEKLFF
many	TRBV10-3	TRBJ2-7	CAISEYGPYEQYF
many	TRBV29-1	TRBJ1-2	CSVEVDRAGYGYTF
many	TRBV4-2	TRBJ2-1	CASSQDRSRGDTHNEQFF
many	TRBV6-5	TRBJ1-2	CASSYTSGNGYTF
.	TRBV12-3/TRBV12-4	TRBJ2-1	CASSLGAGGGEQFF
many	TRBV20-1	TRBJ2-7	CSASKQAQDGYYEQYF
.	TRBV5-1	TRBJ1-1	CASSNSGTGGTEAFF
.	TRBV9	TRBJ1-1	CASSAPTGGADTEAFF
.	TRBV20-1	TRBJ1-2	CSAKTGLDGYTF
.	TRBV7-2	TRBJ2-1	CASSSRKAGEYNEQFF
.	TRBV28	TRBJ2-3	CGVHKAPDTQYF
.	TRBV5-1	TRBJ1-2	CASIHEASRRPRDGYTF
.	TRBV6-6	TRBJ1-5	CASWDGTRSYSNQPQHF
.	TRBV20-1	TRBJ1-2	CSARARSYGYTF
few	TRBV7-2	.	CANSLGPARSYEQYF
many	TRBV7-9	TRBJ1-2	CASSLVNTPYGYTF
.	TRBV20-1	TRBJ2-3	CSASDTRTDTQYF
few	TRBV14	TRBJ2-3	CASSQEFRPDTQYF